The rows below give T cell receptor beta chains drawn from one sample of a study of shared clonotypes between healthy human individuals. Clones were sequenced by immunoSEQ multiplex PCR, and TCRdb holds only the in-frame ones, with some missing. The sample has roughly 490,000 clones, over 60% seen once; the top ten hold 10% to 15%. Sequencing was done on a sample of PBMCs. These receptors were taken from a woman in her forties in good health. Some clones in this sample may be carry-over from other donors' samples. CDR3s include the opening cysteine and the closing phenylalanine or tryptophan. Each record gives: J gene, CDR3 length, clone size, V gene, D gene, CDR3 DNA, CDR3 protein. D genes are given only for firm matches. Where a row states a size, it is once, few, many or the class of an expanded clone; other rows omit it.

TRBJ2-7 16 . TRBV7-2 TRBD2 TGTGCCAGCAGCTGGGGACTAGCGGGACTTTGGTACGAGCAGTACTTC CASSWGLAGLWYEQYF
TRBJ1-1 13 . TRBV30 . TGTGCCTGGAGTGTAAGGGGAGGCACTGAAGCTTTCTTT CAWSVRGGTEAFF
TRBJ1-5 11 . TRBV20-1 . TGCAGTGCTAGGATAGATCAGCCCCAGCATTTT CSARIDQPQHF
TRBJ2-3 18 . TRBV7-2 TRBD2 TGTGCCAGCAGCCCACATCAACCTAGCGGGAGCCGCACAGATACGCAGTATTTT CASSPHQPSGSRTDTQYF
TRBJ2-7 17 . TRBV11-2 TRBD1 TGTGCCAGCAGCCGCCGGACAGGCCTGATCCTAAACTACGAGCAGTACTTC CASSRRTGLILNYEQYF
TRBJ1-3 15 . TRBV5-1 . TGCGCCAGCAGCCCGGGACCGAACTCTGGAAACACCATATATTTT CASSPGPNSGNTIYF
TRBJ2-1 16 few TRBV11-2 TRBD2 TGTGCCAGCAGCTTGCAGCGGGAGCCCCCCTACAATGAGCAGTTCTTC CASSLQREPPYNEQFF
TRBJ2-2 16 . TRBV11-3 TRBD2 TGTGCCAGCAGCCCAGGGACTAGCGGGGGGTCCGGGGAGCTGTTTTTT CASSPGTSGGSGELFF
TRBJ1-2 12 . TRBV30 . TGTGCCTGGAGAGAGGCAGGGTTCGGCTACACCTTC CAWREAGFGYTF
TRBJ2-7 16 . TRBV19 . TGTGCCAGTAGTCAAGTCGGGGGCCCCATTACCTACGAGCAGTACTTC CASSQVGGPITYEQYF
TRBJ1-2 13 few TRBV6-1 . TGTGCCAGCAGTCCAGAGGGTCTCTATGGCTACACCTTC CASSPEGLYGYTF
TRBJ2-5 14 . TRBV7-9 . TGTGCCAGCAGCTTAGCAGGGGTGGGGGAGACCCAGTACTTC CASSLAGVGETQYF
TRBJ2-5 19 once TRBV7-3 TRBD2 TGTGCCAGCAGCTTATTTGGGACTAGCGGGAGATCTGGAGGGGAGACCCAGTACTTC CASSLFGTSGRSGGETQYF
TRBJ2-7 13 . TRBV10-3 TRBD2 TGTGCCATCAAAGCGGGGGCAGTTCTCGAGCAGTACTTC CAIKAGAVLEQYF
TRBJ2-7 16 . TRBV6-1 . TGTGCCAGCAGTGAAGCGCTTCGGGGGGCTAACTACGAGCAGTACTTC CASSEALRGANYEQYF
TRBJ2-2 16 . TRBV6-4 TRBD1 TGTGCCAGCAGCCCCACGTCGACAGGGACAACCGGGGAGCTGTTTTTT CASSPTSTGTTGELFF
TRBJ2-7 16 few TRBV13 TRBD2 TGTGCCAGCAGCGTCCGAACTAGCGGGGGTACCTACGAGCAGTACTTC CASSVRTSGGTYEQYF
TRBJ1-3 13 few TRBV25-1 . TGTGCCAGCGAGTGGGGATCCGGAAACACCATATATTTT CASEWGSGNTIYF
TRBJ2-7 13 . TRBV6-5 TRBD2 TGTGCCAGCCGACCGGGGGGGAACTACGAGCAGTACTTC CASRPGGNYEQYF
TRBJ2-2 14 . TRBV19 TRBD1 TGTGCAAGAGGGACAGGGGATAGCACCGGGGAGCTGTTTTTT CARGTGDSTGELFF
TRBJ2-7 14 . TRBV19 . TGTGCCAGTAGTGTTCGGGGAAGCTCCTACGAGCAGTACTTC CASSVRGSSYEQYF
TRBJ2-7 13 . TRBV27 . TGTGCCAGCAGTTTCGGGCCCATCTACGAGCAGTACTTC CASSFGPIYEQYF
TRBJ2-1 16 . TRBV15 TRBD2 TGTGCCACCAGCAGAGACGGACTAGCGGGGATCAATGAGCAGTTCTTC CATSRDGLAGINEQFF
TRBJ2-7 14 . TRBV7-9 . TGTGCCAGCAGCTTAGCAATACAGACCTACGAGCAGTACTTC CASSLAIQTYEQYF
TRBJ2-7 15 . TRBV5-1 . TGCGCCAGCAGCTTGGCGACGGGGAAAACCTACGAGCAGTACTTC CASSLATGKTYEQYF
TRBJ2-1 18 . TRBV5-6 TRBD1 TGTGCCAGCAGCTTGGTTATACAGGGGAAAGGTTCCTACAATGAGCAGTTCTTC CASSLVIQGKGSYNEQFF
TRBJ1-1 17 once TRBV18 . TGTGCCAGCTCAGCCCAGGGTTTTAATCTGGAGAACACTGAAGCTTTCTTT CASSAQGFNLENTEAFF
TRBJ2-3 18 . TRBV7-2 TRBD2 TGTGCCAGCAGCCCCAGGGGGGGCTCTAGCGGGAAGACAGATACGCAGTATTTT CASSPRGGSSGKTDTQYF
TRBJ2-7 14 . TRBV18 . TGTGCCAGCTCACCACGAGGGGTTTTCTACGAGCAGTACTTC CASSPRGVFYEQYF
TRBJ2-7 14 . TRBV5-1 . TGCGCCAGCAGCCCTCTGACGGTCTCCTACGAGCAGTACTTC CASSPLTVSYEQYF
TRBJ2-7 17 . TRBV6-7 . TGTGCCAGCAGTTACTCGTCACAGGACTTGAACATCTACGAGCAGTACTTC CASSYSSQDLNIYEQYF
TRBJ2-2 15 few TRBV10-3 TRBD1 TGTGCCATCAGTGAGTCTTCAGGGGGCTCCGGGGAGCTGTTTTTT CAISESSGGSGELFF
TRBJ1-1 12 . TRBV4-1 . TGCGCCAGCAGCCAGGACAAGTCTGAAGCTTTCTTT CASSQDKSEAFF
TRBJ2-5 17 . TRBV19 . TGTGCCAGTAGTCCGCCATACGGGCGAGGGGGCCAAGAGACCCAGTACTTC CASSPPYGRGGQETQYF
TRBJ2-7 12 few TRBV25-1 TRBD1 TGTGCCAGCAGCCAGGGGGTAGACGAGCAGTACTTC CASSQGVDEQYF
TRBJ2-1 15 . TRBV5-4 TRBD2 TGTGCCAGCAGCTTACTGCCGGGAGGGACCGATGAGCAGTTCTTC CASSLLPGGTDEQFF
TRBJ1-4 14 . TRBV28 . TGTGCCATCCGCGGGGAGGTTCGTAATGAAAAACTGTTTTTT CAIRGEVRNEKLFF
TRBJ2-7 15 . TRBV4-1 TRBD2 TGCGCCAGCACGCCAAGTAGCGGGAGCTCCTACGAGCAGTACTTC CASTPSSGSSYEQYF
TRBJ2-3 15 . TRBV18 TRBD2 TGTGCCAGCTCAGGGGGACTAGCGGTGGCAGATACGCAGTATTTT CASSGGLAVADTQYF
TRBJ1-2 11 . TRBV29-1 TRBD1 TGCAGCGTGGGACAGGGCGCCGTCTACACCTTC CSVGQGAVYTF
TRBJ1-3 15 . TRBV19 TRBD1 TGTGCCAGTACAACAGGGGGAGGAGCAGGAAACACCATATATTTT CASTTGGGAGNTIYF
TRBJ1-4 16 few TRBV15 . TGTGCCACCAGCAGCAGGCCGGAGTCAACTAATGAAAAACTGTTTTTT CATSSRPESTNEKLFF
TRBJ1-1 15 many TRBV7-9 . TGTGCCAGCAGCCCACCGGGGGGGCGCAACACTGAAGCTTTCTTT CASSPPGGRNTEAFF
TRBJ2-7 11 . TRBV7-2 . TGTGCCAGCAGCTTCGGGCTAGAGCAGTACTTC CASSFGLEQYF
TRBJ1-1 13 many TRBV2 . TGTGCCAGCAGTGAACAGCCGAACACTGAAGCTTTCTTT CASSEQPNTEAFF
TRBJ1-1 15 . TRBV7-8 . TGTGCCAGCAGCTTAGGTAGGGAATTGAACACTGAAGCTTTCTTT CASSLGRELNTEAFF
TRBJ2-1 13 . TRBV7-9 . TGTGCCAGCAGCTTAGACGCCTACAATGAGCAGTTCTTC CASSLDAYNEQFF
TRBJ1-2 14 . TRBV7-2 TRBD1 TGTGCCAGCAGCTTAGATGACAGGGTCTATGGCTACACCTTC CASSLDDRVYGYTF
TRBJ2-5 13 . TRBV30 . TGTGCCTGTCGGCTGGCGTGGCAAGAGACCCAGTACTTC CACRLAWQETQYF
TRBJ1-2 12 . TRBV2 . TGTGCCAGCAGTGAATGGCAAGGAGGCTACACCTTC CASSEWQGGYTF
TRBJ2-7 14 . TRBV5-1 TRBD1 TGCGCCAGCAGCACAACAGGGGAGCACTACGAGCAGTACTTC CASSTTGEHYEQYF
TRBJ2-3 12 . TRBV29-1 . TGCAGCGTTCAGGGTGGCACAGATACGCAGTATTTT CSVQGGTDTQYF